This T cell receptor beta chain was profiled in a study of Graves' ophthalmopathy and Graves' hyperthyroidism. There are many counts of this clonotype. Amplifying from RNA transcripts, the study obtained TCR beta CDR3 regions. Scientists carried out first-round RT-PCR using HTBI primers and then a second-round multiplex PCR. TCRdb used MiXCR to reprocess the multiplex PCR reads, holding one entry per CDR3 protein. The table has 900,000 to 1,200,000 distinct CDR3 sequences, approximately 35% seen once. Deletions cut 3 bases from V and 5 bases from J, with 15 bases between. Germline V gene sequence: CDR1 KGHDR, CDR2 SFDVKD. The CDR3 runs 15 residues.

This TCR was recovered from an adult man with Graves' hyperthyroidism. The sample taken for sequencing was peripheral blood or thyroid tissue (not recorded which). The rearrangement links TRBV24-1 to TRBJ2-5; either TRBD1 or TRBD2 may supply D (5 bases each). CDR3 nucleotides: TGTGCCACCAGTGATGGGACCCTTAGTGTGGAGACCCAGTACTTC. Protein: CATSDGTLSVETQYF.